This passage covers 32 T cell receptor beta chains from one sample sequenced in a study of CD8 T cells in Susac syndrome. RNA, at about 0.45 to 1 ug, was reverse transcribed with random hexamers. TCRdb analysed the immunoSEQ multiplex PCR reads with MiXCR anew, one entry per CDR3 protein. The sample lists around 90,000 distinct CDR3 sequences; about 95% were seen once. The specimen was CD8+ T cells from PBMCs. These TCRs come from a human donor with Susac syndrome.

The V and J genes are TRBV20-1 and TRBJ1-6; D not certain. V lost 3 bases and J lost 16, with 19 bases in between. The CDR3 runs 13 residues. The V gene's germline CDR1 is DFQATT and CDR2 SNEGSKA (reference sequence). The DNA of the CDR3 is TGCAGTGCTAGGGACCCGACAAGCCCACAGCTCCACTTT. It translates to CSARDPTSPQLHF.

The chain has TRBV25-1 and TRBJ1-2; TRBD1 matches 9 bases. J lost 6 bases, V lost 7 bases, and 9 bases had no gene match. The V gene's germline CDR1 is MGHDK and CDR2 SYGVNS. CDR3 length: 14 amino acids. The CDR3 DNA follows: TGTGCCAGCAACCGGGACAGGGAGGAGGATGGCTACACCTTC. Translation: CASNRDREEDGYTF.

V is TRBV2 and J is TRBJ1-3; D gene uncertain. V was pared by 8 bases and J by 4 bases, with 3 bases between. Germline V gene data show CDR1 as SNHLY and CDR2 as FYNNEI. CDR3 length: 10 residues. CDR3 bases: TGTGCCAGCCAGGGAAACACCATATATTTT. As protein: CASQGNTIYF.

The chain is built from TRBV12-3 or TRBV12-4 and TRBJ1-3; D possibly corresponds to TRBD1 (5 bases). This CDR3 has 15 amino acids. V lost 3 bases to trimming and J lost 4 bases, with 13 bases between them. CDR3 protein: CASSLFLGLGNTIYF. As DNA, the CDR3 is TGTGCCAGCAGTTTGTTCCTGGGGCTCGGAAACACCATATATTTT.

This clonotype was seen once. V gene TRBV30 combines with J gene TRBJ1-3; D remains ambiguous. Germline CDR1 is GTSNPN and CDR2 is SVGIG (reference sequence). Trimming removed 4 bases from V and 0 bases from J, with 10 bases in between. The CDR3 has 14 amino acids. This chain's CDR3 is CAWTVESSGNTIYF. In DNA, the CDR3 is TGTGCCTGGACTGTGGAGAGCTCTGGAAACACCATATATTTT.

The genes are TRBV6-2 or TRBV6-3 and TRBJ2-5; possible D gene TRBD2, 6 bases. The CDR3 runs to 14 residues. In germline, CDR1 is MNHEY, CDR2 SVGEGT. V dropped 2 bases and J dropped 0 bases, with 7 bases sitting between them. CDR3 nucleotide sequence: TGTGCCAGCAGTTACCGGGGGTACCAAGAGACCCAGTACTTC. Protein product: CASSYRGYQETQYF.

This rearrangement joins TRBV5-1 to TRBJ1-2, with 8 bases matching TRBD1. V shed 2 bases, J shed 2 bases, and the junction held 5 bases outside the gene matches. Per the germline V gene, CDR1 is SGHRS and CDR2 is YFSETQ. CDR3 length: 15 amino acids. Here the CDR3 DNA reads TGCGCCAGCAGCTTTGGACAGGGAAGGAACTATGGCTACACCTTC. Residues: CASSFGQGRNYGYTF.

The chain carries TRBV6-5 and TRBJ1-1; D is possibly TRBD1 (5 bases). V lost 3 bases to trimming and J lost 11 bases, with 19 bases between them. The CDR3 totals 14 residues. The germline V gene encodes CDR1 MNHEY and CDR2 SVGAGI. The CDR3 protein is CASSYNGQGPGAFF. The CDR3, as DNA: TGTGCCAGCAGTTATAATGGGCAGGGCCCGGGGGCTTTCTTT.

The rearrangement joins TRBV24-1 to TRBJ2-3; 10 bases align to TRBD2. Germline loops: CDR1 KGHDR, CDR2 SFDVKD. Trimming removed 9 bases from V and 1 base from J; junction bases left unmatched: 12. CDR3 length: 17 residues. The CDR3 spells CATRGLAGERGTDTQYF. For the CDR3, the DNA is TGTGCCACCCGGGGGCTAGCGGGGGAACGAGGCACAGATACGCAGTATTTT.

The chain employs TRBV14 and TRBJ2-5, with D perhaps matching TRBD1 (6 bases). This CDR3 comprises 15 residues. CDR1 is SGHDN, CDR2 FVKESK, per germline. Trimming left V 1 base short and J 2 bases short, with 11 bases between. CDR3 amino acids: CASSQGFGTQETQYF. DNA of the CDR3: TGTGCCAGCAGCCAAGGATTTGGGACACAAGAGACCCAGTACTTC.

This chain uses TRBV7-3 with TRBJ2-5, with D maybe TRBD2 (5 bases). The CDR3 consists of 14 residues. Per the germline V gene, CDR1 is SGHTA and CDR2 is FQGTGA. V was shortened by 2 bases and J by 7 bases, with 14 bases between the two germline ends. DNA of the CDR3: TGTGCCAGCAGCTTATCGGCGGGCTGGGGGACCCAGTACTTC. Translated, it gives CASSLSAGWGTQYF.

CDR3 DNA: TGCGCCAGCAGCCCAGGACAGGGGAGTCAGAACACTGAAGCTTTCTTT. Residues: CASSPGQGSQNTEAFF. The V call is TRBV5-1, the J call TRBJ1-1, with TRBD1 identical over 9 bases. Losses at the gene ends were 4 bases for V and 1 base for J; bases not matched to a gene: 8. The CDR3 is 16 residues long. The germline gives CDR1 SGHRS, CDR2 YFSETQ.

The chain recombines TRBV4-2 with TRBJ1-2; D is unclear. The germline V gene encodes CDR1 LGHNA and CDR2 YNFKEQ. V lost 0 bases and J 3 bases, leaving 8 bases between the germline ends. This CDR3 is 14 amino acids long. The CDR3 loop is CASSQDRTDYGYTF. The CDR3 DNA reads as TGTGCCAGCAGCCAAGACAGGACGGACTATGGCTACACCTTC.

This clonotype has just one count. Written as DNA, the CDR3 is TGTGCCAGTAGTACCCGGCATACCGACCAAGAGACCCAGTACTTC. Residues: CASSTRHTDQETQYF. The chain uses TRBV19 and TRBJ2-5; no clear D. The CDR3 consists of 15 residues. V was trimmed by 4 bases and J by 0 bases, leaving 12 bases between them. Germline loops: CDR1 LNHDA, CDR2 SQIVND (reference sequence).

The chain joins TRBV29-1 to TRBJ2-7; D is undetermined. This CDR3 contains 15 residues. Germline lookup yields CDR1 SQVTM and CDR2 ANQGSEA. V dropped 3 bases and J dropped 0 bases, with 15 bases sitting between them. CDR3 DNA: TGCAGCGTTGAGGTGGCCAGCCGTAGCTCCTACGAGCAGTACTTC. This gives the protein CSVEVASRSSYEQYF.

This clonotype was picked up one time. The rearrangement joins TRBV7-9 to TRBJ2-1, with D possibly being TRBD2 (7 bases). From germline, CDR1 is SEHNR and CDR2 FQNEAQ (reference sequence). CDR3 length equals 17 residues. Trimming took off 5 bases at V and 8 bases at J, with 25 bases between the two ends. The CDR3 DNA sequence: TGTGCCAGCAGCCCCCCTCTCGGGACTATGGGGGGCGATGAGCAGTTCTTC. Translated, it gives CASSPPLGTMGGDEQFF.

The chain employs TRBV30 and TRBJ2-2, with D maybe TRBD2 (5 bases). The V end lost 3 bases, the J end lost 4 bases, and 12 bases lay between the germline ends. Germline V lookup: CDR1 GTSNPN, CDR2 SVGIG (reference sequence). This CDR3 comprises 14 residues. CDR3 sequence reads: CAWRAGVPTGELFF. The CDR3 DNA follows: TGTGCCTGGAGGGCCGGGGTACCCACCGGGGAGCTGTTTTTT.

The CDR3 protein is CASSQEEQSYEQYF. Here the CDR3 DNA reads TGCGCCAGCAGCCAAGAGGAACAATCCTACGAGCAGTACTTC. V usage is TRBV4-3 and J usage is TRBJ2-7; no definite D call. Trimming left V 0 bases short and J 1 base short, with 7 bases between. This CDR3 is built from 14 residues. Looked up from germline, CDR1 is LGHNA and CDR2 is YSLEER.

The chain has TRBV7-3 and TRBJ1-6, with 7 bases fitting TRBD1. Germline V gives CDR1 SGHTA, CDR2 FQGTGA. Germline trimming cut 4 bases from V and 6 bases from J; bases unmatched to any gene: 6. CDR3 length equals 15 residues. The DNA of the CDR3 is TGTGCCAGCAGCTGGGGAGGGGGCGGTAATTCACCCCTCCACTTT. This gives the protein CASSWGGGGNSPLHF.

The CDR3 sequence: CASSPPGVVDNEQFF. CDR3 sequence (DNA): TGTGCCAGCAGCCCCCCCGGTGTTGTTGACAATGAGCAGTTCTTC. V usage is TRBV3-1 and J usage is TRBJ2-1; D is undetermined. This CDR3 comprises 15 residues. Trimming stripped 4 bases from V and 5 bases from J, with 15 bases between. Germline CDR1 reads LGHDT; CDR2 reads YNNKEL (reference sequence).

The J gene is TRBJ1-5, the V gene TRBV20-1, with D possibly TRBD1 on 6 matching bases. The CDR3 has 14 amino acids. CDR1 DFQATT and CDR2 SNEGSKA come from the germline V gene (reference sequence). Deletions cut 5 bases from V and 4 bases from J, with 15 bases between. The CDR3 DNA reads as TGCAGTGCTCCCCAAGGGGGGGGGAATCAGCCCCAGCATTTT. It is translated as CSAPQGGGNQPQHF.

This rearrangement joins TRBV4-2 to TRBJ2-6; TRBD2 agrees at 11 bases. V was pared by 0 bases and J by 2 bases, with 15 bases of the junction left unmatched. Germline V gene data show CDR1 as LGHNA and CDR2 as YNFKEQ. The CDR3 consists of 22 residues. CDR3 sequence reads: CASSQERLAGGLIQAGANVLTF. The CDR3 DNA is TGTGCCAGCAGCCAAGAACGGCTAGCGGGGGGTCTAATCCAAGCTGGGGCCAACGTCCTGACTTTC.

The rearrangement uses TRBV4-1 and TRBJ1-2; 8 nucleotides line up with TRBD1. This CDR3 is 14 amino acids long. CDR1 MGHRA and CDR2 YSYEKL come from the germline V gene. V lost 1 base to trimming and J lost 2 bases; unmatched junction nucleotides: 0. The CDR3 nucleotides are TGCGCCAGCAGCCAAGCAGGGGGCAACTATGGCTACACCTTC. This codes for CASSQAGGNYGYTF.

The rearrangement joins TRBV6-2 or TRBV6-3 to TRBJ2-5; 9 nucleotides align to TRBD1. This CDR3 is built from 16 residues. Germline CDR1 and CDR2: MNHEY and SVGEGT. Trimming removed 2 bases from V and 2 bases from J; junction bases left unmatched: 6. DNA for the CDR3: TGTGCCAGCAGTTACGGGACAGGGTGGCGGCAAGAGACCCAGTACTTC. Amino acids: CASSYGTGWRQETQYF.

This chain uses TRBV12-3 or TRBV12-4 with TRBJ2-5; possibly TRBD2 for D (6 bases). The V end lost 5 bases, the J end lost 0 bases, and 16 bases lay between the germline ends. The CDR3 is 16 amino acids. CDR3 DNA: TGTGCCAGCAGTGAAGGCGGGACGGCTAACCAAGAGACCCAGTACTTC. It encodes CASSEGGTANQETQYF.

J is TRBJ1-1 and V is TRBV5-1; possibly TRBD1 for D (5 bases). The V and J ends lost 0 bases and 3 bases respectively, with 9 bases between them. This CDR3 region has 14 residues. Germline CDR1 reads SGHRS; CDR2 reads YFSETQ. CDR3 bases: TGCGCCAGCAGCTTGGCCACGGGGGACACTGAAGCTTTCTTT. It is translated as CASSLATGDTEAFF.

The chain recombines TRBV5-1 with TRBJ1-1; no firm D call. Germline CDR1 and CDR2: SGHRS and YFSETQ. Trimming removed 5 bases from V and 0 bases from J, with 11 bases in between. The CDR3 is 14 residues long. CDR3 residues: CASSSGGMNTEAFF. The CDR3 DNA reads TGCGCCAGCAGTTCTGGAGGAATGAACACTGAAGCTTTCTTT.

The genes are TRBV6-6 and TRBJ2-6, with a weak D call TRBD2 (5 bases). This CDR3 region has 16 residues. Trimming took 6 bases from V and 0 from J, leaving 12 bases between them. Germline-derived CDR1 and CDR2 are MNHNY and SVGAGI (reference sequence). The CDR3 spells CASSAAGFSGANVLTF. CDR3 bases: TGTGCCAGCAGCGCCGCGGGCTTCTCTGGGGCCAACGTCCTGACTTTC.

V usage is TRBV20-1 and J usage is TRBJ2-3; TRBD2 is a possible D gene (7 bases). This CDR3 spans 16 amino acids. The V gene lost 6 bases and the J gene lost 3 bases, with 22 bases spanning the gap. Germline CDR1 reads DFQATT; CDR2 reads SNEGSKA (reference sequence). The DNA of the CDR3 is TGCAGTGCCCACAGCCAGGGAGGGGGGCGAACAGATACGCAGTATTTT. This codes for CSAHSQGGGRTDTQYF.

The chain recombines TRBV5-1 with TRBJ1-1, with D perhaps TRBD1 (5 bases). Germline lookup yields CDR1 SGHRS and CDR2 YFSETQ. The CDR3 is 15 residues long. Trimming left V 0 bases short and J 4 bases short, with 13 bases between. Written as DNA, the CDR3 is TGCGCCAGCAGCTTGGGAGGGGCCGGGAGCACTGAAGCTTTCTTT. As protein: CASSLGGAGSTEAFF.

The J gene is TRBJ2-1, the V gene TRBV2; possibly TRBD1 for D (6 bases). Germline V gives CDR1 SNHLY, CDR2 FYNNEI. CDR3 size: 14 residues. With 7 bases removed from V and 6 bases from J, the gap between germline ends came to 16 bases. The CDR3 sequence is CASTPGTGPNEQFF. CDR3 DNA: TGTGCCAGCACCCCCGGCACAGGGCCCAATGAGCAGTTCTTC.

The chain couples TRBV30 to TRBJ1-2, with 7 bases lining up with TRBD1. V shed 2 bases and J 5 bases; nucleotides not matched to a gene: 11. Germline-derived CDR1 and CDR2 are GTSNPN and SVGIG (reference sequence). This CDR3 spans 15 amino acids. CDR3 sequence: CAWSTSQGLVYGYTF. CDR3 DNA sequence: TGTGCCTGGAGTACATCACAGGGGCTGGTGTATGGCTACACCTTC. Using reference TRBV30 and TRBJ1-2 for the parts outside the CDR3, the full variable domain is SQTIHQWPATLVQPVGSPLSLECTVEGTSNPNLYWYRQAAGRGLQLLFYSVGIGQISSEVPQNLSASRPQDRQFILSSKKLLLSDSGFYLCAWSTSQGLVYGYTFGSGTRLTVV.